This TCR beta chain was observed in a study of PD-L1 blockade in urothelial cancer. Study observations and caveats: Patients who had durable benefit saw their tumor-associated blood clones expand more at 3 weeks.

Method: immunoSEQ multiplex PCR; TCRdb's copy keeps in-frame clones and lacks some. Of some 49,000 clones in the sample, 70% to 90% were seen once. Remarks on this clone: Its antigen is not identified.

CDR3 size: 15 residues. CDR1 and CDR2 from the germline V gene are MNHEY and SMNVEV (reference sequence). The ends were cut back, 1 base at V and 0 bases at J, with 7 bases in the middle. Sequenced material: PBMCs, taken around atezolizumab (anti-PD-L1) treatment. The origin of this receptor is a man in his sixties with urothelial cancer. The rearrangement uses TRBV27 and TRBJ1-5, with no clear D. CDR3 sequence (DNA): TGTGCCAGCAGTTTATTCGGGGTTAGCAATCAGCCCCAGCATTTT. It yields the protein CASSLFGVSNQPQHF.